The present T cell receptor (beta chain) was sequenced within a study of T cells and Merkel cell carcinoma outcomes. Germline CDR1 is SGHKS and CDR2 is YYEKEE (reference sequence). The CDR3 covers 13 residues. V lost 1 base and J lost 4, with 8 bases in between. Measured with immunoSEQ multiplex PCR; TCRdb has only the in-frame clones, and not every one. The data contain around 2,000 clones, 93% of them singletons. Sequencing input: tumor tissue from Merkel cell carcinoma. The rearrangement links TRBV5-5 to TRBJ1-1, with D unclear. The sequence derives from a human donor with Merkel cell carcinoma. In nucleotides, the CDR3 is TGTGCCAGCAGCTTGCAGGACCCCACTGAAGCTTTCTTT. This encodes CASSLQDPTEAFF.